This TCR beta chain was recovered during a study of blood T cell repertoires in COVID-19. Study-level information: T cells, B-cell-depleted T cells, or PBMCs supplied cDNA or gDNA.

This CDR3 contains 20 residues. Enrolment of Seattle patients took place during active infection, and they were followed longitudinally. TCRdb's table, derived via immunoSEQ multiplex PCR, lists solely in-frame clones and lacks some. This repertoire shows hundreds of thousands of clones, approximately 92% found once; its top ten account for 0.8% to 0.9%. Specimen: peripheral blood. The source is a man between 18 and 35 years old with COVID-19, enrolled during active disease. The V and J genes are TRBV21-1 and TRBJ2-5; TRBD2, the table's D call, lacks a check against the DNA. TRBV21-1 is flagged as a pseudogene. CDR3 DNA sequence: TGTGCCACTACGCGGGGCAGGCGGAGAACTAGAACTCGACGCGGGGAGACCCAGTACTTC. It is translated as CATTRGRRRTRTRRGETQYF.